These T cell receptor beta chains were read from a single sample in a study of T cells after yellow fever vaccination. Each CDR3 protein gets one entry after TCRdb re-called the 5' RACE reads with MiXCR. The sample includes about 320,000 distinct CDR3 sequences, around 4.3% of them seen just once. The input for sequencing was PBMCs, taken 15 days after the yellow fever booster vaccination. The receptors originated from a man younger than 35 who received the YFV17D yellow fever vaccine. The CDR3 runs from the conserved cysteine through the conserved F or W. The order of the fields is V gene, J gene, CDR3 protein.

v_gene: TRBV7-2
j_gene: TRBJ2-1
CDR3aa: CASSLAGQIDNEQFF

v_gene: TRBV4-3
j_gene: TRBJ1-6
CDR3aa: CASSQWGPGTGDNSPLHF

v_gene: TRBV18
j_gene: TRBJ1-2
CDR3aa: CASSSGRQNYGYTF

v_gene: TRBV7-7
j_gene: TRBJ1-4
CDR3aa: CASSRGDGEKLFF

v_gene: TRBV7-2
j_gene: TRBJ2-1
CDR3aa: CASSFGLAAYNEQFF

v_gene: TRBV12-3/TRBV12-4
j_gene: TRBJ1-3
CDR3aa: CASSSDRGAGNTIYF

v_gene: TRBV19
j_gene: TRBJ2-3
CDR3aa: CATRRTASTDTQYF

v_gene: TRBV20-1
j_gene: TRBJ2-7
CDR3aa: CSARDLFRDRNYEQYF

v_gene: TRBV5-6
j_gene: TRBJ1-1
CDR3aa: CASSLIPTEAFF

v_gene: TRBV7-2
j_gene: TRBJ2-5
CDR3aa: CASSQRTGFTQETQYF

v_gene: TRBV5-1
j_gene: TRBJ1-1
CDR3aa: CASRIREQGVSFF

v_gene: TRBV20-1
j_gene: TRBJ1-2
CDR3aa: CSARDFRGSGYTF

v_gene: TRBV6-1
j_gene: TRBJ1-2
CDR3aa: CASSRGPSSGYTF

v_gene: TRBV28
j_gene: TRBJ2-2
CDR3aa: CASSVVDRGLGVLFF

v_gene: TRBV7-8
j_gene: TRBJ1-5
CDR3aa: CASSLAGAHSNQPQHF

v_gene: TRBV5-1
j_gene: TRBJ1-1
CDR3aa: CASSGTGGNTEAFF

v_gene: TRBV5-1
j_gene: TRBJ1-2
CDR3aa: CASSLVSGELGYTF

v_gene: TRBV12-3/TRBV12-4
j_gene: TRBJ1-2
CDR3aa: CASSLALGRSYGYTF

v_gene: TRBV7-2
j_gene: TRBJ1-1
CDR3aa: CASSLGATGAFF

v_gene: TRBV20-1
j_gene: TRBJ1-3
CDR3aa: CSARPPGPSGNTIYF

v_gene: TRBV7-9
j_gene: TRBJ1-2
CDR3aa: CASSLSEGYTF

v_gene: TRBV5-1
j_gene: TRBJ1-5
CDR3aa: CASSLGQGGGQPQHF

v_gene: TRBV12-3/TRBV12-4
j_gene: TRBJ1-2
CDR3aa: CASSFTGPKGGYTF

v_gene: TRBV6-5
j_gene: TRBJ1-1
CDR3aa: CASSHDPSVPFEAFF

v_gene: TRBV9
j_gene: TRBJ2-1
CDR3aa: CASSVAGGLNEQFF

v_gene: TRBV7-2
j_gene: TRBJ1-4
CDR3aa: CASSLGWGAPQNKLFF

v_gene: TRBV24-1
j_gene: TRBJ2-5
CDR3aa: CATSEAWGQTQYF

v_gene: TRBV5-6
j_gene: TRBJ1-5
CDR3aa: CASSLGQGNNQPQHF

v_gene: TRBV9
j_gene: TRBJ2-5
CDR3aa: CASSVGVGRETQYF

v_gene: TRBV27
j_gene: TRBJ1-4
CDR3aa: CASSPKGGDEKLFF

v_gene: TRBV2
j_gene: TRBJ2-2
CDR3aa: CASSPGHANTGELFF

v_gene: TRBV5-1
j_gene: TRBJ2-2
CDR3aa: CASSPEGFGELFF

v_gene: TRBV7-2
j_gene: TRBJ2-1
CDR3aa: CASSLVAQRSYNEQFF

v_gene: TRBV5-1
j_gene: TRBJ1-1
CDR3aa: CASSLVEKRTEAFF

v_gene: TRBV10-3
j_gene: TRBJ2-2
CDR3aa: CAISEWDRVDTGELFF

v_gene: TRBV9
j_gene: TRBJ2-2
CDR3aa: CASSVAGGELFF

v_gene: TRBV10-3
j_gene: TRBJ2-7
CDR3aa: CAITGTEAYEQYF

v_gene: TRBV6-5
j_gene: TRBJ2-3
CDR3aa: CAIGARADTQYF

v_gene: TRBV12-3/TRBV12-4
j_gene: TRBJ1-6
CDR3aa: CASSRQGVNSPLHF

v_gene: TRBV6-5
j_gene: TRBJ2-3
CDR3aa: CASSYSGVRDTQYF

v_gene: TRBV15
j_gene: TRBJ2-5
CDR3aa: CATSRDLTGAETQYF

v_gene: TRBV4-3
j_gene: TRBJ1-2
CDR3aa: CASSQGRGPYGYTF

v_gene: TRBV6-5
j_gene: TRBJ1-2
CDR3aa: CASSYKGAGYGYTF

v_gene: TRBV5-1
j_gene: TRBJ2-5
CDR3aa: CASNQRGQETQYF

v_gene: TRBV11-2
j_gene: TRBJ1-1
CDR3aa: CASSLSVYTEAFF

v_gene: TRBV2
j_gene: TRBJ2-4
CDR3aa: CASSEPTGGENIQYF

v_gene: TRBV5-1
j_gene: TRBJ2-2
CDR3aa: CASSLWGRTGELFF

v_gene: TRBV4-3
j_gene: TRBJ1-1
CDR3aa: CASSRAFDTEAFF

v_gene: TRBV10-3
j_gene: TRBJ2-5
CDR3aa: CAISLAEQETQYF

v_gene: TRBV3-1
j_gene: TRBJ1-1
CDR3aa: CASSLTGDLTEAFF

v_gene: TRBV15
j_gene: TRBJ1-1
CDR3aa: CATSRGRAGEAFF

v_gene: TRBV5-1
j_gene: TRBJ2-1
CDR3aa: CASSAWSGGLGNEQFF

v_gene: TRBV12-3/TRBV12-4
j_gene: TRBJ1-1
CDR3aa: CASSPPGGTTEAFF

v_gene: TRBV20-1
j_gene: TRBJ1-5
CDR3aa: CSASDRSRGQPQHF

v_gene: TRBV20-1
j_gene: TRBJ1-1
CDR3aa: CSAGGGSAFF